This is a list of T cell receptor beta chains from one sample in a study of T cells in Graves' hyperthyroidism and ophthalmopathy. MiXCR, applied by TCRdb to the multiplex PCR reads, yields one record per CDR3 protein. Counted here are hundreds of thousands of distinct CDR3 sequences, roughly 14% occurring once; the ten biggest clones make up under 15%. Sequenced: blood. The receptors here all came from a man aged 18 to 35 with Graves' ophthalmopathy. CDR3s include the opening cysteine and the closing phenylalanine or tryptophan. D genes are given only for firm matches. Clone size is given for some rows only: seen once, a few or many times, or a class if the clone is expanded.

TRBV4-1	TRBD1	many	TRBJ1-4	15	CASSQGQTTNEKLFF	TGCGCCAGCAGCCAGGGACAGACAACTAATGAAAAACTGTTTTTT
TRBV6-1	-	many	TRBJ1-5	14	CASSEQGGDQPQHF	TGTGCCAGCAGTGAACAGGGTGGAGACCAGCCCCAGCATTTT
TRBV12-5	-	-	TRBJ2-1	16	CASGPLSRGPHNEQFF	TGTGCTAGTGGTCCCCTCTCCAGGGGCCCCCACAATGAGCAGTTCTTC
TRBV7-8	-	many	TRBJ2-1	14	CASSLTGGPGEQFF	TGTGCCAGCAGCTTAACCGGGGGGCCGGGTGAGCAGTTCTTC
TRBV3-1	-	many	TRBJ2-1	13	CASSLTMYHEQFF	TGTGCCAGCAGCCTAACCATGTACCATGAGCAGTTCTTC
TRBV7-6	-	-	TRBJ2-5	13	CASSLPSQETQYF	TGTGCCAGCAGCTTGCCTTCCCAAGAGACCCAGTACTTC
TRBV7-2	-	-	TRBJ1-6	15	CASSLAAGQNSPLHF	TGTGCCAGCAGCTTAGCGGCAGGGCAAAATTCACCCCTCCACTTT
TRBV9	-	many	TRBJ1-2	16	CASSPLGRNFNYGYTF	TGTGCCAGCAGCCCCCTCGGACGGAACTTTAACTATGGCTACACCTTC
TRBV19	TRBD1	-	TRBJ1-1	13	CASSKDRDTEAFF	TGTGCCAGTAGTAAGGACAGGGACACTGAAGCTTTCTTT
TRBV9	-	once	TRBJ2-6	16	CASSVGGVPGANVLTF	TGTGCCAGCAGCGTAGGGGGAGTACCTGGGGCCAACGTCCTGACTTTC
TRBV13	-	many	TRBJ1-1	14	CASSARGGFTEAFF	TGTGCCAGCAGCGCACGGGGTGGCTTCACTGAAGCTTTCTTT
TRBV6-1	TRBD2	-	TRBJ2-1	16	CASRLLIAGAHNEQFF	TGTGCCAGCAGGCTTCTTATAGCGGGAGCCCACAATGAGCAGTTCTTC
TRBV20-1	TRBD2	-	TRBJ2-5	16	CSARGLRTSRQETQYF	TGCAGTGCTAGAGGTCTTAGGACTAGCCGGCAAGAGACCCAGTACTTC
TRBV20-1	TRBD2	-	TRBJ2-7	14	CSARDPGRAYEQYF	TGCAGTGCTAGAGATCCTGGGAGGGCCTACGAGCAGTACTTC
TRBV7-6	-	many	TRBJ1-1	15	CASSSSLGMNTEAFF	TGTGCCAGCAGCTCCAGCCTGGGTATGAACACTGAAGCTTTCTTT
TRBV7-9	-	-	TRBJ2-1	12	CASTPSRDEQFF	TGTGCCAGCACCCCCTCGCGGGACGAGCAGTTCTTC
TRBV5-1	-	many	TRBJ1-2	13	CASSFRESYGYTF	TGCGCCAGCAGCTTCAGGGAAAGCTATGGCTACACCTTC
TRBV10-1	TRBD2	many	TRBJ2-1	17	CASSLGLAGSMYNEQFF	TGCGCCAGCAGTCTCGGACTAGCGGGATCAATGTACAATGAGCAGTTCTTC
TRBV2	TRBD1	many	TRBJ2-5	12	CASKGAGETQYF	TGTGCCAGCAAGGGGGCAGGGGAGACCCAGTACTTC
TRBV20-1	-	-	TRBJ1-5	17	CSARLFTDEGHNQPQHF	TGCAGTGCTAGATTGTTTACAGACGAGGGTCATAATCAGCCCCAGCATTTT
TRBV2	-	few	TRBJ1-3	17	CASSPLIRTGSGNTIYF	TGTGCCAGCAGCCCCTTAATCCGCACAGGCTCTGGAAACACCATATATTTT
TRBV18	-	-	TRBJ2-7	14	CASSPVAARGEQYF	TGTGCCAGCTCACCGGTAGCGGCCCGGGGCGAGCAGTACTTC
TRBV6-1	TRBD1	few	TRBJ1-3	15	CASSGDRGQGNTIYF	TGTGCCAGCAGCGGGGACAGGGGGCAGGGAAACACCATATATTTT
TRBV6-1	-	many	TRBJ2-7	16	CASSEGTVGLGVEQYF	TGTGCCAGCAGTGAAGGGACGGTGGGGCTGGGGGTGGAGCAGTACTTC
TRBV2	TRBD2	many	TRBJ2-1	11	CASRLAGDQFF	TGTGCCAGCAGGCTAGCGGGAGATCAGTTCTTC
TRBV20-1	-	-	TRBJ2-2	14	CSARLSGITGELFF	TGCAGTGCTAGACTGTCAGGGATCACCGGGGAGCTGTTTTTT
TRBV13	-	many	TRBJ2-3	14	CASSLERDTDTQYF	TGTGCCAGCAGCTTAGAACGGGACACAGATACGCAGTATTTT
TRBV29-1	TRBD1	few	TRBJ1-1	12	CSVVGTANKAFF	TGCAGCGTTGTAGGGACAGCAAATAAAGCTTTCTTT
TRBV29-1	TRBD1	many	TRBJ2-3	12	CSVQGSADTQYF	TGCAGCGTACAGGGGTCGGCTGATACGCAGTATTTT
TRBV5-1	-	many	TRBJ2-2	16	CASSLDGGRDTGELFF	TGCGCCAGCAGCTTGGACGGCGGTCGGGACACCGGGGAGCTGTTTTTT
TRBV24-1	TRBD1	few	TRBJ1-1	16	CATSDHTGTGNTEAFF	TGTGCCACCAGTGATCATACCGGGACAGGGAACACTGAAGCTTTCTTT
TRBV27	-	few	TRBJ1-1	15	CASSYGHSANTEAFF	TGTGCCAGCAGTTACGGACATTCTGCCAACACTGAAGCTTTCTTT
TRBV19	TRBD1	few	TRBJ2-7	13	CASSIGTGGEQYF	TGTGCCAGTAGTATAGGGACAGGGGGCGAGCAGTACTTC
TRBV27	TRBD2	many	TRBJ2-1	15	CASKSGRSSYNEQFF	TGTGCCAGCAAGAGCGGGAGGAGCTCCTACAATGAGCAGTTCTTC
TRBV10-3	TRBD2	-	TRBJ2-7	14	CAISLAGEVYEQYF	TGTGCCATCAGTTTAGCGGGAGAGGTATACGAGCAGTACTTC
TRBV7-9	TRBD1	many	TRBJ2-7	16	CASSPQRGQGNYEQYF	TGTGCCAGCAGCCCGCAAAGGGGACAGGGTAACTACGAGCAGTACTTC
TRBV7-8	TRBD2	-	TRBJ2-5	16	CASTRSIAGIQETQYF	TGTGCCAGCACCAGGTCCATAGCGGGAATCCAAGAGACCCAGTACTTC